These 17 T cell receptor beta chains were sequenced from one sample in a study of T cells of healthy individuals. From the 5' RACE reads, TCRdb called clonotypes with MiXCR, one entry per CDR3 protein. The sample holds under 70,000 distinct CDR3 sequences, approximately 15% seen once. These receptors originate from a human donor in good health.

This clonotype was seen a few times. The V and J genes are TRBV12-3 or TRBV12-4 and TRBJ2-6, with 10 bases identical to TRBD1. With V trimmed by 5 bases and J by 2 bases, 3 bases remained unmatched. The CDR3 sequence is 16 residues long. CDR3 nucleotides: TGTGCCAGCAGTGGGACAGGGGTTACTGGGGCCAACGTCCTGACTTTC. As protein: CASSGTGVTGANVLTF.

The chain carries TRBV11-1 and TRBJ1-1, with a weak D call TRBD1 (6 bases). Trimming removed 8 bases from V and 5 bases from J, with 15 bases in between. Germline lookup yields CDR1 SGHAT and CDR2 FQDESV (reference sequence). The CDR3 covers 13 residues. CDR3 amino acids: CASSFAGATEAFF. The DNA for the CDR3 is TGTGCCAGCTCTTTCGCGGGGGCGACTGAAGCTTTCTTT.

This clonotype was counted a few times. The chain combines TRBV6-6 with TRBJ1-4, with D hard to call. Looked up from germline, CDR1 is MNHNY and CDR2 is SVGAGI (reference sequence). The CDR3 length is 14 residues. Trimming left V 3 bases short and J 4 bases short, with 9 bases between. The CDR3: CASSYGQSNEKLFF. CDR3 bases: TGTGCCAGCAGTTATGGGCAGAGTAATGAAAAACTGTTTTTT.

V gene TRBV20-1 combines with J gene TRBJ2-2; the D gene is possibly TRBD1 (5 bases). Trimming left V 3 bases short and J 4 bases short, with 12 bases between. This CDR3 comprises 14 residues. The germline gives CDR1 DFQATT, CDR2 SNEGSKA (reference sequence). CDR3 nucleotide sequence: TGCAGTGCTAGCCCGTTAGGGGTCACCGGGGAGCTGTTTTTT. This gives the protein CSASPLGVTGELFF.

This clonotype was detected a few times. The CDR3: CASSLVLAGVSDTQYF. CDR3 nucleotide sequence: TGTGCCAGCAGCCTAGTCCTAGCGGGAGTGTCAGATACGCAGTATTTT. This sequence joins TRBV11-2 and TRBJ2-3; 10 nucleotides align to TRBD2. V shed 5 bases, J shed 4 bases, and the junction held 9 bases outside the gene matches. Germline V CDR1 and CDR2: SGHAT, FQNNGV. The CDR3 extends over 16 amino acids.

The chain recombines TRBV7-2 with TRBJ2-7; the match to TRBD2 covers 7 bases. Trimming removed 5 bases from V and 5 bases from J; junction bases left unmatched: 6. The CDR3 has 13 residues. Germline V lookup: CDR1 SGHTA, CDR2 FQGNSA. The CDR3 DNA sequence: TGTGCCAGCAGCCCCCCTCGGGGGGACGAGCAGTACTTC. Its translation is CASSPPRGDEQYF.

The chain joins TRBV20-1 to TRBJ1-1; 7 positions match TRBD1. Trimming at V came to 6 bases and at J to 0 bases, leaving 16 bases not matched to a gene. The CDR3 runs to 17 residues. Per germline, CDR1 DFQATT and CDR2 SNEGSKA (reference sequence). CDR3 amino acids: CSANYRDSRLLNTEAFF. The CDR3 DNA follows: TGCAGTGCCAACTACCGGGACAGCCGGCTCTTGAACACTGAAGCTTTCTTT.

The rearrangement uses TRBV21-1 and TRBJ2-7; TRBD2 reflects the table's D call only, with no check against the DNA. TRBV21-1 is annotated as a pseudogene. This CDR3 has 17 amino acids. Here the CDR3 DNA reads TGTGCCAGCAGCAAAGCGAACATGACTAGCGGGGGCTACGAGCAGTACTTC. Translation: CASSKANMTSGGYEQYF.

This clonotype was counted a few times. The CDR3 sequence is CASSFGTTWGEQFF. For the CDR3, the DNA is TGTGCCAGCAGTTTTGGGACCACGTGGGGGGAGCAGTTCTTC. V and J are TRBV28 and TRBJ2-1; D tentatively reads TRBD1 or TRBD2 (5 bases each). The germline CDR1 and CDR2 sequences are MDHEN and SYDVKM. This CDR3 contains 14 residues. V was shortened by 3 bases and J by 10 bases, with 16 bases between the two germline ends.

By proportion, this clonotype is medium-sized. The rearrangement uses TRBV19 and TRBJ1-2; no reliable D call. Trimming took 3 bases from V and 2 from J, leaving 10 bases between them. Germline values: CDR1 LNHDA, CDR2 SQIVND (reference sequence). CDR3 size: 14 residues. CDR3 DNA sequence: TGTGCCAGTAGTATCCGGGAGATGAACTATGGCTACACCTTC. Translated: CASSIREMNYGYTF.

On this clonotype: This may come from a read error, since a much larger clone is one base off. The rearrangement uses TRBV5-5 and TRBJ2-3; 12 bases line up with TRBD2. The CDR3 runs to 16 residues. The germline gives CDR1 SGHKS, CDR2 YYEKEE (reference sequence). The CDR3 is CTSSWSSGGAVDTQYF. As DNA, the CDR3 is TGTACCAGCAGCTGGTCTAGCGGGGGGGCAGTAGATACGCAGTATTTT.

This clonotype was recorded at least ten times. The CDR3, as DNA: TGTGCCAGCAGTTGGCGGGGGGGCCTGTCGAACACCGGGGAGCTGTTTTTT. This translates into CASSWRGGLSNTGELFF. V and J are TRBV6-1 and TRBJ2-2, with 9 bases fitting TRBD2. The CDR3 totals 17 residues. Germline V CDR1 and CDR2: MNHNS, SASEGT. V trimming: 5 bases; J trimming: 0 bases; junction bases outside the gene matches: 7.

This clonotype was counted between two and nine times. V usage is TRBV29-1 and J usage is TRBJ2-7, with 7 bases fitting TRBD1. The germline V gene has CDR1 SQVTM and CDR2 ANQGSEA. The ends lost 4 bases at V and 1 base at J; junction bases unmatched: 4. CDR3 length equals 13 residues. CDR3: CSVAGTASYEQYF. The CDR3 coding sequence is TGCAGCGTTGCCGGGACAGCTTCCTACGAGCAGTACTTC.

The chain joins TRBV20-1 to TRBJ2-1; the match to TRBD2 covers 9 bases. The CDR3 loop spans 14 amino acids. Germline V lookup: CDR1 DFQATT, CDR2 SNEGSKA (reference sequence). V lost 5 bases, J lost 4 bases, and 6 bases stayed unmatched. Here the CDR3 DNA reads TGCAGTGCTGAAGAAGCGGGGGGTTACAATGAGCAGTTCTTC. This sequence encodes CSAEEAGGYNEQFF.

There are many counts of this clonotype. The chain uses TRBV7-9 and TRBJ2-3, with D possibly being TRBD2 (5 bases). The length of the CDR3 is 14 residues. The V gene's germline CDR1 is SEHNR and CDR2 FQNEAQ (reference sequence). The germline V and J ends were trimmed by 5 bases and 2 bases, with 11 bases remaining between them. In DNA form, the CDR3 reads TGTGCCAGCAGCACCTCCGGGAACACAGATACGCAGTATTTT. It encodes CASSTSGNTDTQYF.

V and J are TRBV7-7 and TRBJ1-2, with D tentatively TRBD1 (6 bases). The CDR3 runs to 16 residues. Trimming cost V 5 bases and J 0 bases, with 16 bases left between them. Germline V CDR1 and CDR2: SSHAT, FNYEAQ (reference sequence). The CDR3: CASSLVDSPPNYGYTF. CDR3 in DNA: TGTGCCAGCAGCCTCGTGGACAGCCCGCCTAACTATGGCTACACCTTC.

A few counts support this clonotype. The V and J genes are TRBV2 and TRBJ1-1; D may be TRBD1 (6 bases). The CDR3 covers 16 residues. Germline CDR1 is SNHLY and CDR2 is FYNNEI. Trimming shortened V by 6 bases and J by 0 bases, and 17 bases separated the two germline ends. In DNA, the CDR3 is TGTGCCAGCAGCAAAGACCCTACAGGGCTGAACACTGAAGCTTTCTTT. Amino acids: CASSKDPTGLNTEAFF.